The sequence of this TCR beta chain was determined in a study of blood T cells in healthy people across ages. The V end lost 0 bases, the J end lost 2 bases, and 6 bases lay between the germline ends. The CDR3 totals 13 residues. From germline, CDR1 is SGHKS and CDR2 YYEKEE (reference sequence). With a J-beta primer mix and a sample-barcoded 5' primer, a second PCR ran about 7 to 12 cycles. TCRdb reanalysed the 5' RACE reads using MiXCR and keeps one entry per CDR3 protein. The table records over 600,000 distinct CDR3 sequences, under 25% of them present only once. The chain carries TRBV5-5 and TRBJ2-7; D is possibly TRBD2 (5 bases). This sequence originates from a man between 65 and 85 years old in good health. The sample was blood. The CDR3 sequence is CASSLVTTYEQYF. The CDR3 bases are TGTGCCAGCAGCTTGGTGACTACCTACGAGCAGTACTTC.